This T cell receptor (beta chain) was profiled in a study of blood T cell repertoires in COVID-19. Followed over time, Seattle patients had been enrolled while infection was active. In the source study's methods: Reference gene primer amplification gave nucleated cell count estimates. Here immunoSEQ multiplex PCR was the method, and the copy in TCRdb shows in-frame clones only, minus some. Clone size and the V and J calls come from that table; the DNA yielded D and trimming. The sample includes about 160,000 clones, around 82% of them seen just once. V gave up 3 bases and J gave up 6 bases, with 11 bases separating them. Looked up from germline, CDR1 is KGHSH and CDR2 is LQKENI. CDR3 length equals 14 residues.

The clonotype comes from an elderly man with COVID-19, enrolled during active disease. The rearrangement links TRBV18 to TRBJ1-4, with D tentatively TRBD1 (5 bases). Sequenced sample: peripheral blood. For the CDR3, the DNA is TGTGCCAGCTCACCGCAGGGCACGGATGAAAAACTGTTTTTT. Protein sequence: CASSPQGTDEKLFF.